Shown below are 27 T cell receptor beta chains from a single sample sequenced in a study of technical replicates of blood from several donors. Clones were sequenced by immunoSEQ multiplex PCR, and TCRdb holds only the in-frame ones, with some missing. The sample lists around 100,000 clones; roughly 96% were seen once. The specimen was T cells isolated from PBMCs. These TCRs come from a human donor in good health.

The chain combines TRBV9 with TRBJ1-2, with D possibly being TRBD1 (5 bases). The V end lost 4 bases, the J end lost 4 bases, and 20 bases lay between the germline ends. The CDR3 totals 16 residues. Germline assignment: CDR1 SGDLS and CDR2 YYNGEE. The CDR3 loop is CASSLRRQGRSYGYTF. CDR3 DNA sequence: TGTGCCAGCAGCCTACGCCGCCAGGGTCGGTCCTATGGCTACACCTTC.

J is TRBJ2-2 and V is TRBV2; D call uncertain. Germline V gives CDR1 SNHLY, CDR2 FYNNEI. CDR3 length: 10 residues. Trimming pared 6 bases from V and 11 bases from J, leaving 7 bases between. Here the CDR3 reads CASRSVELFF. The CDR3 DNA reads as TGTGCCAGCAGGTCCGTAGAGCTGTTTTTT.

V gene TRBV19 combines with J gene TRBJ2-5; 8 bases line up with TRBD1. With V trimmed by 5 bases and J by 1 base, 6 bases remained unmatched. The CDR3 consists of 15 residues. The germline V gene encodes CDR1 LNHDA and CDR2 SQIVND (reference sequence). This CDR3 reads CASSAQGAFQETQYF. The CDR3 nucleotides are TGTGCCAGTAGTGCCCAGGGGGCCTTCCAAGAGACCCAGTACTTC.

This clone was seen only once. The V call is TRBV6-1, the J call TRBJ2-7; D not resolved. Trimming took off 1 base at V and 4 bases at J, with 8 bases between the two ends. The CDR3 is 13 residues long. Germline lookup yields CDR1 MNHNS and CDR2 SASEGT. The CDR3 coding sequence is TGTGCCAGCAGTGAAGATCGGGTGTACGAGCAGTACTTC. This encodes CASSEDRVYEQYF.

The CDR3 DNA follows: TGTGCCAGCTCACAAGACAGGGGGGGGGAGCAGTACTTC. Translation: CASSQDRGGEQYF. This chain links TRBV18 with TRBJ2-7; 9 bases match TRBD1. Germline V gene data show CDR1 as KGHSH and CDR2 as LQKENI. With V trimmed by 4 bases and J by 7 bases, 5 bases remained unmatched. The CDR3 runs to 13 residues.

J is TRBJ2-7 and V is TRBV5-1, with 7 bases identical to TRBD2. Germline V gene sequence: CDR1 SGHRS, CDR2 YFSETQ. The J segment lost 4 bases and the V segment lost 1 base, leaving 8 bases of the junction unmatched. The length of the CDR3 is 15 residues. The chain's CDR3 is CASSLTPSGNYEQYF. The CDR3 DNA reads TGCGCCAGCAGCTTGACGCCTAGCGGAAATTACGAGCAGTACTTC. Full variable domain (missing parts from reference TRBV5-1 and TRBJ2-7): KAGVTQTPRYLIKTRGQQVTLSCSPISGHRSVSWYQQTPGQGLQFLFEYFSETQRNKGNFPGRFSGRQFSNSRSEMNVSTLELGDSALYLCASSLTPSGNYEQYFGPGTRLTVT.

The V and J genes are TRBV5-1 and TRBJ1-1, with TRBD1 identical over 9 bases. The trim removed 5 bases at V and 0 bases at J, leaving 14 bases unmatched. The CDR3 consists of 18 residues. Per the germline V gene, CDR1 is SGHRS and CDR2 is YFSETQ. The CDR3 loop reads CASRWYLPDRGLNTEAFF. CDR3 coding DNA: TGCGCCAGCAGATGGTACCTGCCGGACAGGGGATTGAACACTGAAGCTTTCTTT.

V gene TRBV9 combines with J gene TRBJ2-3, with a tentative D call TRBD2 (6 bases). The V and J ends lost 2 bases and 2 bases respectively, with 15 bases between them. Germline V lookup: CDR1 SGDLS, CDR2 YYNGEE. The CDR3 spans 16 residues. The CDR3 sequence is CASSVGVADHTDTQYF. CDR3 DNA: TGTGCCAGCAGCGTGGGGGTAGCGGACCACACAGATACGCAGTATTTT.

This clone was recorded only once. The chain is built from TRBV9 and TRBJ2-1, with D possibly TRBD2 on 6 matching bases. This CDR3 spans 15 amino acids. Germline CDR1 and CDR2: SGDLS and YYNGEE. Trimming took 1 base from V and 4 from J, leaving 12 bases between them. DNA of the CDR3: TGTGCCAGCAGCGTAAGACTAGATTCGTACAATGAGCAGTTCTTC. Translated: CASSVRLDSYNEQFF.

This chain joins TRBV5-1 and TRBJ2-3; perhaps TRBD1 as D (5 bases). The CDR3 consists of 14 residues. CDR1 is SGHRS and CDR2 is YFSETQ in the germline V gene. Trimming stripped 3 bases from V and 4 bases from J, with 12 bases between. The CDR3 region is CASSSLGPPDTQYF. In DNA, the CDR3 is TGCGCCAGCAGCTCGCTGGGGCCGCCAGATACGCAGTATTTT.

This chain connects TRBV11-1 to TRBJ2-4; no definite D call. CDR1 SGHAT and CDR2 FQDESV come from the germline V gene (reference sequence). Trimming shortened V by 0 bases and J by 13 bases, and 10 bases separated the two germline ends. This CDR3 contains 12 residues. The CDR3 here is CASSLASTLQYF. In DNA form, the CDR3 reads TGTGCCAGCAGCTTAGCATCAACACTACAGTACTTC.

The rearrangement uses TRBV7-3 and TRBJ2-6, with a tentative D call TRBD1 (6 bases). The V end lost 2 bases, the J end lost 0 bases, and 14 bases lay between the germline ends. This CDR3 contains 18 residues. CDR1 is SGHTA and CDR2 is FQGTGA in the germline V gene. The CDR3 loop is CASSLGQGINSGANVLTF. In nucleotides, the CDR3 is TGTGCCAGCAGCTTAGGGCAGGGGATAAACTCTGGGGCCAACGTCCTGACTTTC.

This rearrangement joins TRBV5-1 to TRBJ2-7; 8 nucleotides line up with TRBD1. The CDR3 loop spans 14 amino acids. The ends lost 3 bases at V and 2 bases at J; junction bases unmatched: 4. CDR1 and CDR2 (germline): SGHRS, YFSETQ. CDR3 residues: CASSSGQGAYEQYF. The CDR3 nucleotides are TGCGCCAGCAGCTCCGGACAGGGAGCCTACGAGCAGTACTTC.

This clone was observed a single time. The chain joins TRBV18 to TRBJ2-5; D possibly corresponds to TRBD2 (6 bases). This CDR3 comprises 13 residues. In germline, CDR1 is KGHSH, CDR2 LQKENI. Trimming took 3 bases from V and 5 from J, leaving 10 bases between them. CDR3 sequence reads: CASSPGGTETQYF. The CDR3 DNA is TGTGCCAGCTCACCGGGGGGAACGGAGACCCAGTACTTC.

The chain recombines TRBV9 with TRBJ2-3; D gene unclear. The CDR3 covers 13 residues. Between the trimmed V and J ends, which lost 0 bases and 4 bases, there was a span of 6 bases. Germline V lookup: CDR1 SGDLS, CDR2 YYNGEE. The CDR3 is CASSVVSPDTQYF. DNA of the CDR3: TGTGCCAGCAGCGTAGTCTCTCCAGATACGCAGTATTTT.

The chain is built from TRBV5-1 and TRBJ2-1; possible D gene TRBD2, 5 bases. The germline CDR1 and CDR2 sequences are SGHRS and YFSETQ. V shed 1 base and J shed 2 bases, with 10 bases lying between them. The CDR3 has 15 amino acids. The CDR3: CASSLSSDAYNEQFF. The CDR3 nucleotides are TGCGCCAGCAGCTTGAGTAGCGATGCCTACAATGAGCAGTTCTTC.

This clone was recorded only once. V usage is TRBV11-3 and J usage is TRBJ2-5; 8 nucleotides match TRBD1. Germline loops: CDR1 SGHNT, CDR2 YENEEA. This CDR3 spans 15 amino acids. Unmatched junction bases numbered 10, after V lost 5 bases and J lost 5 bases. CDR3 sequence (DNA): TGTGCCAGCAGCGGAAGATTTGACAGGGGCGAGACCCAGTACTTC. The encoded protein is CASSGRFDRGETQYF.

The J gene is TRBJ2-7, the V gene TRBV6-5; 12 positions match TRBD2. Germline V gives CDR1 MNHEY, CDR2 SVGAGI. Trimming at V came to 4 bases and at J to 2 bases, leaving 6 bases not matched to a gene. This CDR3 contains 16 residues. CDR3 region: CASSLRTSGATYEQYF. DNA for the CDR3: TGTGCCAGCAGTTTGAGGACTAGCGGGGCAACCTACGAGCAGTACTTC.

V and J are TRBV7-7 and TRBJ2-7, with TRBD2 matching over 11 bases. Germline CDR1 and CDR2: SSHAT and FNYEAQ (reference sequence). The CDR3 is 15 amino acids. V lost 5 bases to trimming and J lost 0 bases; unmatched junction nucleotides: 3. CDR3 protein: CASSQGLAASYEQYF. Written as DNA, the CDR3 is TGTGCCAGCAGCCAGGGACTAGCGGCCTCCTACGAGCAGTACTTC.

As concerns this clone: A junction boundary mismatches the germline segment, possibly from a read error. V is TRBV25-1 and J is TRBJ2-5, with D possibly being TRBD1 (6 bases). The germline V gene encodes CDR1 MGHDK and CDR2 SYGVNS. There are 11 residues in the CDR3. CDR3 sequence (DNA): TGTGCCAGCGGTGGTACGGGACAACTGAACTTC. This translates into CASGGTGQLNF.

The chain is built from TRBV4-2 and TRBJ2-2; TRBD1 might be the D (5 bases). The CDR3 has 14 residues. CDR1 LGHNA and CDR2 YNFKEQ come from the germline V gene. V was clipped by 1 base and J by 7 bases, with 10 bases between them. CDR3 DNA: TGTGCCAGCAGCCAAGTCTTCCAGGGCGGGGAGCTGTTTTTT. Amino acid sequence: CASSQVFQGGELFF.

This sequence joins TRBV5-1 and TRBJ2-1; D not certain. Per the germline V gene, CDR1 is SGHRS and CDR2 is YFSETQ. V was pared by 4 bases and J by 5 bases, with 10 bases between. The CDR3 has 13 residues. The CDR3 sequence is CASSVRVNNEQFF. The CDR3 region has the DNA TGCGCCAGCAGCGTACGGGTAAACAATGAGCAGTTCTTC.

DNA for the CDR3: TGCGCCAGCAGCGGGGACGGAGGGGTGGCTGGCTACACCTTC. Amino acid sequence: CASSGDGGVAGYTF. This chain uses TRBV5-1 with TRBJ1-2; tentatively, D is TRBD1 (5 bases). V dropped 4 bases and J dropped 7 bases, with 17 bases sitting between them. Germline V gene sequence: CDR1 SGHRS, CDR2 YFSETQ. CDR3 size: 14 residues.

The chain is built from TRBV2 and TRBJ2-2; 8 bases fit TRBD2. V was pared by 8 bases and J by 2 bases, with 10 bases of the junction left unmatched. CDR3 size: 16 residues. Looked up from germline, CDR1 is SNHLY and CDR2 is FYNNEI. The CDR3 DNA sequence: TGTGCCAGCGGCGGACTAGCTGAAGACAACACCGGGGAGCTGTTTTTT. The encoded protein is CASGGLAEDNTGELFF.

The chain carries TRBV6-5 and TRBJ2-3; no firm D call. Looked up from germline, CDR1 is MNHEY and CDR2 is SVGAGI. The ends were cut back, 1 base at V and 2 bases at J, with 7 bases in the middle. The CDR3 consists of 14 residues. CDR3 region: CASSYYGATDTQYF. The DNA for the CDR3 is TGTGCCAGCAGTTACTATGGAGCCACAGATACGCAGTATTTT.

The chain joins TRBV11-2 to TRBJ2-7; D perhaps matches TRBD1 (6 bases). Germline V CDR1 and CDR2: SGHAT, FQNNGV. The CDR3 runs 15 residues. V shed 1 base and J shed 7 bases, with 17 bases lying between them. The CDR3: CASSLGSQGSTEQYF. Written as DNA, the CDR3 is TGTGCCAGCAGCTTAGGTTCCCAGGGGAGTACAGAGCAGTACTTC. The full variable domain, its missing parts supplied by reference TRBV11-2 and TRBJ2-7, is EAGVAQSPRYKIIEKRQSVAFWCNPISGHATLYWYQQILGQGPKLLIQFQNNGVVDDSQLPKDRFSAERLKGVDSTLKIQPAKLEDSAVYLCASSLGSQGSTEQYFGPGTRLTVT.

This chain uses TRBV2 with TRBJ1-2, with 9 bases fitting TRBD1. J lost 4 bases, V lost 2 bases, and 14 bases had no gene match. This CDR3 is 18 amino acids long. The V gene's germline CDR1 is SNHLY and CDR2 FYNNEI. The CDR3 sequence: CASSEFRGTGSISYGYTF. The CDR3 bases are TGTGCCAGCAGTGAATTCAGGGGGACAGGGTCAATCTCCTATGGCTACACCTTC.